This paragraph reports one T cell receptor (beta chain). Its antigen is undetermined. The germline gives CDR1 SGHTA, CDR2 FQGTGA. The length of the CDR3 is 13 residues. Trimming cost V 4 bases and J 8 bases; bases outside gene matches: 4. These data come from a study of siplizumab effects on memory and regulatory T cells. Profiled with immunoSEQ multiplex PCR; TCRdb holds only in-frame clones, not every one. The table shows 50,000 to 70,000 clones, with around 96% occurring only once. Findings of the study overall: Unstimulated subsets captured only a minor fraction of alloreactive clones. Naive or memory phenotype was unassignable for roughly 75-97% of proliferating CD4+ or CD8+ clones.

The source material was naive CD8+ T cells sorted from blood. The TCR sequence derives from a human donor in good health. This chain joins TRBV7-3 and TRBJ2-1, with 8 positions matching TRBD2. CDR3 nucleotides: TGTGCCAGCAGCTCGGGGGGGCCTGATGAGCAGTTCTTC. This translates into CASSSGGPDEQFF.